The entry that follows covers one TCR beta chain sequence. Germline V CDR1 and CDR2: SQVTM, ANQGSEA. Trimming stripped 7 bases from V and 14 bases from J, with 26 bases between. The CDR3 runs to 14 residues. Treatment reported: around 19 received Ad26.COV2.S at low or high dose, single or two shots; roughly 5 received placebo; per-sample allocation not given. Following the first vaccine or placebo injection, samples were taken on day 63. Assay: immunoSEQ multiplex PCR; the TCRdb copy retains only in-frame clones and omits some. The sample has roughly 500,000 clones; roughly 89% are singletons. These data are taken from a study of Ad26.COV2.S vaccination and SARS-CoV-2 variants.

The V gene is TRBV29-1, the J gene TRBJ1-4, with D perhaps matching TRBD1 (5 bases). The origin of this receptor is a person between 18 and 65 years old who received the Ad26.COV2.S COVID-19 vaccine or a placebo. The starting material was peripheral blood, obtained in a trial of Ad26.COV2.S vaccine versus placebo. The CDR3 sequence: CSAGGTPPNSGLFF. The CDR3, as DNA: TGCAGCGCGGGGGGGACGCCCCCCAATAGTGGGCTGTTTTTT.